The 22 T cell receptor beta chains below come from one sample, sequenced in a study of blood T cell repertoires in COVID-19 (dated by TCRdb to between 2020 and 2021). Library preparation used the immunoSEQ multiplex PCR assay. As stored in TCRdb, this immuneACCESS dataset retains in-frame rearrangements with V and J assigned. A fraction of the clones does not appear; measured against another copy, unresolved V genes explain less than half of the discrepancy, and the remainder lacks a known reason. For this sample there are around 450,000 clones; 90% appear just once. Clones ranked in the top ten supply 0.6% of the sample. The sample consisted of PBMCs or T cells enriched from blood (not recorded which). The source of these receptors is a man in his late teens or twenties who had recovered from COVID-19.

This chain connects TRBV20-1 to TRBJ1-6, with 12 bases fitting TRBD1. V was pared by 3 bases and J by 8 bases, with 11 bases of the junction left unmatched. The germline V gene encodes CDR1 DFQATT and CDR2 SNEGSKA (reference sequence). This CDR3 comprises 17 residues. CDR3 in amino acids: CSASRGQGAVGYSPLHF. CDR3 sequence (DNA): TGCAGTGCTAGTAGGGGACAGGGGGCTGTCGGGTATTCACCCCTCCACTTT.

This rearrangement joins TRBV21-1 to TRBJ2-6; the D call in the table, TRBD1, was not verified against the DNA. TRBV21-1 is termed a pseudogene. This CDR3 is 18 amino acids long. The CDR3 DNA sequence: TGTGCCAGCACGATCTTACTCCCAGGGGGCTCTGGGGCCAACGTCCTGACTTTC. This encodes CASTILLPGGSGANVLTF.

The chain recombines TRBV28 with TRBJ2-7, with D possibly being TRBD1 (5 bases). Trimming removed 1 base from V and 2 bases from J, with 9 bases in between. From germline, CDR1 is MDHEN and CDR2 SYDVKM. This CDR3 has 14 amino acids. The CDR3 DNA follows: TGTGCCAGCAGTTTATTAGACAGTACCTACGAGCAGTACTTC. Protein sequence: CASSLLDSTYEQYF.

The CDR3 nucleotides read TGTGCCAGCAGTTTACTCGGGGTTGAGCAGTACTTC. Translated: CASSLLGVEQYF. The V call is TRBV27, the J call TRBJ2-7, with a weak D call TRBD2 (5 bases). Germline-derived CDR1 and CDR2 are MNHEY and SMNVEV (reference sequence). The V gene lost 2 bases and the J gene lost 7 bases, with 9 bases spanning the gap. The CDR3 has 12 residues.

The gene calls are TRBV5-1 and TRBJ1-2; D may be TRBD1 (5 bases). Trimming took 5 bases from V and 0 from J, leaving 14 bases between them. Per germline, CDR1 SGHRS and CDR2 YFSETQ. CDR3 length equals 15 residues. CDR3 sequence reads: CASRANDSPNYGYTF. CDR3 in DNA: TGCGCCAGCAGGGCGAACGACAGCCCTAACTATGGCTACACCTTC.

Here the CDR3 DNA reads TGTGCCAGCAGAGCAGGCACCGGGGAGCTGTTTTTT. It translates to CASRAGTGELFF. The chain joins TRBV6-5 to TRBJ2-2; D call uncertain. CDR1 is MNHEY, CDR2 SVGAGI, per germline. There are 12 residues in the CDR3. Trimming took 6 bases from V and 4 from J, leaving 6 bases between them.

The chain joins TRBV2 to TRBJ2-7; 10 bases are shared with TRBD2. Trimming removed 7 bases from V and 3 bases from J; junction bases left unmatched: 9. Per germline, CDR1 SNHLY and CDR2 FYNNEI. The CDR3 spans 15 residues. The CDR3 sequence is CASTPLRTSGYEQYF. The CDR3 DNA reads as TGTGCCAGCACTCCCCTTAGGACTAGCGGCTACGAGCAGTACTTC.

The J gene is TRBJ2-7, the V gene TRBV5-4; 8 positions agree with TRBD2. Trimming took 2 bases from V and 0 from J; bases not matched to a gene: 4. The CDR3 spans 15 residues. CDR1 and CDR2 (germline): SGHNT, YYREEE (reference sequence). The CDR3 nucleotides are TGTGCCAGCAGCTTTGGCGGGACTAGCTCCTACGAGCAGTACTTC. The encoded protein is CASSFGGTSSYEQYF.

The gene calls are TRBV5-4 and TRBJ2-7, with 10 bases aligning to TRBD2. Trimming at V came to 5 bases and at J to 4 bases, leaving 15 bases not matched to a gene. CDR3 length equals 17 residues. Germline V gene sequence: CDR1 SGHNT, CDR2 YYREEE (reference sequence). DNA for the CDR3: TGTGCCAGCAGGCTACCGGGACTAGCGATAGAAGTGTACGAGCAGTACTTC. It codes for CASRLPGLAIEVYEQYF.

This clone was counted a few times. CDR3 residues: CSAEGGEGAFF. For the CDR3, the DNA is TGCAGTGCGGAGGGGGGGGAAGGAGCTTTCTTT. The rearrangement joins TRBV20-1 to TRBJ1-1; tentative D call: TRBD1 (6 bases). V dropped 6 bases and J dropped 10 bases, with 15 bases sitting between them. CDR3 length: 11 residues. Per the germline V gene, CDR1 is DFQATT and CDR2 is SNEGSKA (reference sequence).

The chain has TRBV29-1 and TRBJ2-1; weak D call: TRBD2 (5 bases). The CDR3 covers 13 residues. Germline values: CDR1 SQVTM, CDR2 ANQGSEA. V lost 6 bases, J lost 1 base, and 10 bases lay in between. The DNA for the CDR3 is TGCAGCGTAGTAGCGTTTTCCTACAATGAGCAGTTCTTC. Amino acid sequence: CSVVAFSYNEQFF.

V is TRBV3-1 (or the pseudogene TRBV3-2) and J is TRBJ1-5, with D possibly TRBD1 on 5 matching bases. V lost 3 bases to trimming and J lost 1 base, with 13 bases between them. The CDR3 covers 16 residues. The germline gives CDR1 LGHDT, CDR2 YNNKEL (reference sequence). The CDR3 DNA is TGTGCCAGCAGCCAGAACCCCGGGGGGAGCAATCAGCCCCAGCATTTT. Its translation: CASSQNPGGSNQPQHF.

The chain uses TRBV4-1 and TRBJ1-1; D call uncertain. The CDR3 runs 12 residues. Germline CDR1 reads MGHRA; CDR2 reads YSYEKL. The V end lost 1 base, the J end lost 5 bases, and 5 bases lay between the germline ends. The CDR3 nucleotides read TGCGCCAGCAGCCAAGGCAGAACTGAAGCTTTCTTT. Translated: CASSQGRTEAFF.

The J gene is TRBJ2-7, the V gene TRBV5-1, with a possible D match to TRBD2 (6 bases). CDR1 and CDR2 from the germline V gene are SGHRS and YFSETQ. The CDR3 has 15 residues. The V and J ends lost 5 bases and 4 bases respectively, with 19 bases between them. CDR3 nucleotide sequence: TGCGCCAGCAGGTTGTCCCCAACTCGGGAGTACGAGCAGTACTTC. Translation: CASRLSPTREYEQYF.

The genes are TRBV6-5 and TRBJ1-1, with a possible D match to TRBD1 (6 bases). The V end lost 10 bases, the J end lost 4 bases, and 19 bases lay between the germline ends. The CDR3 spans 14 residues. The germline gives CDR1 MNHEY, CDR2 SVGAGI. The CDR3 DNA reads as TGTGCCAACCCAAAGGGGGATCTGGGCACTGAAGCTTTCTTT. Its protein is CANPKGDLGTEAFF.

J is TRBJ1-6 and V is TRBV5-1; the D gene is possibly TRBD1 (5 bases). Germline V gene sequence: CDR1 SGHRS, CDR2 YFSETQ. CDR3 length: 15 amino acids. V was cut by 0 bases and J by 10 bases, with 14 bases left in between. The CDR3 region is CASSLVGGVGSPLHF. CDR3 bases: TGCGCCAGCAGCTTGGTGGGGGGAGTAGGATCACCCCTCCACTTT.

The rearrangement joins TRBV19 to TRBJ1-2, with D maybe TRBD1 (6 bases). Trimming took 1 base from V and 3 from J, leaving 12 bases between them. Germline V CDR1 and CDR2: LNHDA, SQIVND (reference sequence). The CDR3 is 15 amino acids. The CDR3 sequence: CASSIGQGRDYGYTF. DNA of the CDR3: TGTGCCAGTAGTATAGGTCAGGGGAGGGACTATGGCTACACCTTC.

The rearrangement uses TRBV27 and TRBJ1-6, with D unresolved. The CDR3 consists of 17 residues. V dropped 4 bases and J dropped 0 bases, with 13 bases sitting between them. Germline CDR1 and CDR2: MNHEY and SMNVEV (reference sequence). This CDR3 reads CASSSVPGSSYNSPLHF. The DNA for the CDR3 is TGTGCCAGCAGTTCGGTCCCGGGGAGCTCCTATAATTCACCCCTCCACTTT.

The chain has TRBV10-3 and TRBJ2-2, with 12 nucleotides matching TRBD1. This CDR3 spans 17 amino acids. The V gene's germline CDR1 is ENHRY and CDR2 SYGVKD. V shed 3 bases, J shed 4 bases, and the junction held 6 bases outside the gene matches. The CDR3 DNA reads as TGTGCCATCAGTGAAGGGACAGGGGGCGCGGTCACCGGGGAGCTGTTTTTT. Protein: CAISEGTGGAVTGELFF.

The chain combines TRBV6-1 with TRBJ2-2; no firm D call. V shed 0 bases and J shed 4 bases, with 12 bases lying between them. Per the germline V gene, CDR1 is MNHNS and CDR2 is SASEGT. This CDR3 has 16 residues. CDR3 in amino acids: CASSEARQFSTGELFF. CDR3 coding DNA: TGTGCCAGCAGTGAAGCCAGGCAGTTCTCCACCGGGGAGCTGTTTTTT.

The V call is TRBV19, the J call TRBJ1-5, with D unclear. V lost 3 bases and J lost 10, with 13 bases in between. CDR3 size: 13 residues. Germline loops: CDR1 LNHDA, CDR2 SQIVND (reference sequence). The chain's CDR3 is CASSIEGLDPQHF. In DNA, the CDR3 is TGTGCCAGTAGTATTGAGGGCCTAGATCCCCAGCATTTT. The full variable domain, its missing parts supplied by reference TRBV19 and TRBJ1-5, is DGGITQSPKYLFRKEGQNVTLSCEQNLNHDAMYWYRQDPGQGLRLIYYSQIVNDFQKGDIAEGYSVSREKKESFPLTVTSAQKNPTAFYLCASSIEGLDPQHFGDGTRLSIL.

In its sample, this clone was seen a few times. The chain employs TRBV10-2 and TRBJ2-3, with 8 bases that match TRBD1. Germline-derived CDR1 and CDR2 are WSHSY and SAAADI. The CDR3 runs to 14 residues. V shed 5 bases, J shed 5 bases, and the junction held 6 bases outside the gene matches. CDR3 residues: CASSLGQGGDTQYF. The CDR3 DNA follows: TGCGCCAGCAGTTTAGGACAGGGAGGAGATACGCAGTATTTT.